Below, one T cell receptor beta chain is given with its context. These data come from a study of cytomegalovirus exposure and HLA in healthy donors. Overall study: In a previous analysis, approximately 110 million unique TCR beta sequences were found from 150 million to 200 million T cells.

The study ran its PCR with 60 Vbeta and 13 Jbeta primers. Repertoires were generated with immunoSEQ multiplex PCR, while TCRdb's copy carries only in-frame clones and drops some. The sample has a few hundred thousand clones; over 75% are singletons. This TCR was sampled from a girl aged 2-9 years in good health and CMV-seronegative. Material for sequencing was PBMCs.

CDR3 in amino acids: CASSLEVHRHSYEQYF. The CDR3 DNA reads TGTGCCAGCAGCTTAGAGGTTCACAGGCACTCCTACGAGCAGTACTTC. The V gene is TRBV7-6, the J gene TRBJ2-7, with D possibly TRBD1 on 5 matching bases. Trimming removed 1 base from V and 0 bases from J, with 13 bases in between. CDR3 size: 16 residues. CDR1 and CDR2 (germline): SGHVS, FNYEAQ.